The rows below give T cell receptor beta chains drawn from one sample of a study of high-grade serous ovarian cancer treatment subgroups. Method: immunoSEQ multiplex PCR; TCRdb's copy keeps in-frame clones and lacks some. In the table there are approximately 8,900 clones, 88% of which are singletons. Sequencing used tumor tissue. The receptors were sampled from a human donor with high-grade serous ovarian cancer. Each CDR3 is given with its conserved first and last residue. D genes are given only for firm matches. Clone size is stated in some rows and not others, as once, few, many or a class when expanded.

j_call | d_call | cdr3_length | clone_size | v_call | cdr3_aa | cdr3_nt
TRBJ1-3 | - | 14 | once | TRBV11-2 | CASSLGGGRNTIYF | TGTGCCAGCAGCTTAGGCGGGGGCCGGAACACCATATATTTT
TRBJ1-2 | - | 12 | few | TRBV2 | CASRTASYGYTF | TGTGCCAGCCGGACAGCCAGCTATGGCTACACCTTC
TRBJ2-1 | TRBD1 | 13 | - | TRBV2 | CASRGTGGNEQFF | TGTGCCAGCAGAGGGACAGGGGGCAATGAGCAGTTCTTC
TRBJ1-2 | TRBD1 | 16 | - | TRBV19 | CASSIDASDRPYGYTF | TGTGCCAGTAGTATAGATGCGTCGGACAGGCCCTATGGCTACACCTTC
TRBJ2-3 | TRBD2 | 14 | - | TRBV9 | CASSVSGGTDTQYF | TGTGCCAGCAGCGTAAGCGGGGGCACAGATACGCAGTATTTT
TRBJ2-1 | - | 13 | - | TRBV11-1 | CASSLPGAGPRIF | TGTGCCAGCAGCTTACCGGGGGCGGGCCCCCGGATCTTC
TRBJ2-2 | - | 14 | - | TRBV5-1 | CASSGRAGTGELFF | TGCGCCAGCAGCGGACGGGCAGGCACCGGGGAGCTGTTTTTT
TRBJ2-1 | TRBD2 | 17 | - | TRBV19 | CASSIAWTSGPYNEQFF | TGTGCCAGTAGTATAGCGTGGACTAGCGGGCCCTACAATGAGCAGTTCTTC
TRBJ2-3 | TRBD2 | 14 | - | TRBV9 | CASSRGGPADTQYF | TGTGCCAGCAGCCGGGGAGGGCCCGCAGATACGCAGTATTTT
TRBJ1-1 | - | 14 | - | TRBV2 | CASSAFTINTEAFF | TGTGCCAGCAGCGCCTTTACAATCAACACTGAAGCTTTCTTT
TRBJ1-1 | TRBD1 | 16 | once | TRBV6-1 | CASREGTGAGNTEAFF | TGTGCCAGCAGGGAAGGGACAGGGGCGGGGAACACTGAAGCTTTCTTT
TRBJ2-3 | - | 15 | - | TRBV5-4 | CASSLRGTYTDTQYF | TGTGCCAGCAGCTTGCGTGGGACCTACACAGATACGCAGTATTTT
TRBJ2-7 | TRBD2 | 15 | few | TRBV18 | CASSPGTSGNGEQYF | TGTGCCAGCTCACCCGGGACTAGCGGGAATGGCGAGCAGTACTTC
TRBJ2-5 | TRBD2 | 15 | - | TRBV5-4 | CASSLGGLAQETQYF | TGTGCCAGCAGCTTGGGAGGACTAGCGCAAGAGACCCAGTACTTC
TRBJ2-1 | TRBD2 | 16 | - | TRBV9 | CASSAPSGSSYNEQFF | TGTGCCAGCAGCGCCCCTAGCGGGAGTTCCTACAATGAGCAGTTCTTC
TRBJ1-6 | - | 16 | few | TRBV4-1 | CASSRITGTLGSPLHF | TGCGCCAGCAGCCGCATAACCGGGACCCTGGGTTCACCCCTCCACTTT
TRBJ2-2 | TRBD2 | 17 | - | TRBV9 | CASSVDGGSGYTGELFF | TGTGCCAGCAGCGTAGATGGCGGGAGTGGGTACACCGGGGAGCTGTTTTTT
TRBJ2-7 | - | 11 | few | TRBV27 | CASSLHGEQYF | TGTGCCAGCAGCCTCCACGGGGAGCAGTACTTC
TRBJ1-4 | - | 15 | few | TRBV7-6 | CASSLEAGSNEKLFF | TGTGCCAGCAGCTTAGAGGCAGGCAGTAATGAAAAACTGTTTTTT
TRBJ2-5 | TRBD2 | 17 | - | TRBV5-6 | CASSYRTSGMGEETQYF | TGTGCCAGCAGCTATAGGACTAGCGGGATGGGAGAGGAGACCCAGTACTTC
TRBJ1-1 | - | 13 | once | TRBV21-1 | CASRTGRGTEAFF | TGTGCCAGCAGGACAGGGAGGGGGACTGAAGCTTTCTTT
TRBJ2-7 | TRBD2 | 14 | - | TRBV11-2 | CASSLTFSSGEQYF | TGTGCCAGCAGCTTAACCTTCTCTAGCGGCGAGCAGTACTTC
TRBJ1-3 | - | 12 | - | TRBV6-1 | CASRSSGNTIYF | TGTGCCAGCAGGTCCTCTGGAAACACCATATATTTT
TRBJ2-7 | - | 11 | - | TRBV29-1 | CSVEDPGEQYF | TGCAGCGTTGAAGATCCCGGCGAGCAGTACTTC
TRBJ1-2 | TRBD1 | 16 | - | TRBV5-6 | CASSLGRGQVGYGYTF | TGTGCCAGCAGCTTGGGGAGGGGACAGGTGGGCTATGGCTACACCTTC
TRBJ2-3 | - | 14 | - | TRBV5-1 | CASSTQGLADTQYF | TGCGCCAGCAGCACCCAGGGTCTAGCGGATACGCAGTATTTT
TRBJ1-5 | TRBD1 | 15 | few | TRBV27 | CASSPGTGLNQPQHF | TGTGCCAGCAGTCCCGGGACAGGTCTCAATCAGCCCCAGCATTTT
TRBJ2-2 | TRBD2 | 16 | few | TRBV9 | CASSVLAGVGTGELFF | TGTGCCAGCAGCGTATTAGCGGGGGTGGGCACCGGGGAGCTGTTTTTT
TRBJ1-5 | - | 12 | few | TRBV5-6 | CASSGLNQPQHF | TGTGCCAGCTCGGGCCTCAATCAGCCCCAGCATTTT
TRBJ2-7 | TRBD2 | 16 | - | TRBV19 | CASSISGSDLSYEQYF | TGTGCCAGTAGTATTAGCGGGAGCGACTTATCCTACGAGCAGTACTTC
TRBJ2-3 | - | 15 | - | TRBV18 | CASSPRSGRTDTQYF | TGTGCCAGCTCACCGCGTTCCGGCCGAACAGATACGCAGTATTTT
TRBJ2-7 | TRBD2 | 14 | - | TRBV6-5 | CASRRTSGRYEQYF | TGTGCCAGCAGGCGGACTAGCGGGAGGTACGAGCAGTACTTC
TRBJ1-2 | - | 12 | - | TRBV7-9 | CASSLQDYGYTF | TGTGCCAGCAGTTTACAGGACTATGGCTACACCTTC
TRBJ2-5 | TRBD2 | 17 | few | TRBV11-2 | CASSLSTSGGAWETQYF | TGTGCCAGCAGCTTGTCGACTAGCGGGGGGGCATGGGAGACCCAGTACTTC
TRBJ2-7 | TRBD1 | 13 | - | TRBV19 | CASSIRDSYEQYF | TGTGCCAGTAGTATTCGGGACAGCTACGAGCAGTACTTC
TRBJ2-7 | TRBD2 | 15 | few | TRBV6-6 | CASSPATSGSHEQYF | TGTGCCAGCAGCCCCGCGACTAGCGGGAGCCACGAGCAGTACTTC
TRBJ1-6 | - | 14 | - | TRBV6-5 | CASRVQGNNSPLHF | TGTGCCAGCAGGGTACAGGGTAATAATTCACCCCTCCACTTT
TRBJ1-4 | TRBD1 | 14 | - | TRBV28 | CASRADRGHEKLFF | TGTGCCAGCAGAGCGGACAGGGGGCATGAAAAACTGTTTTTT
TRBJ1-6 | - | 15 | - | TRBV6-5 | CASTTRKQGTSPLHF | TGTGCCAGCACCACGAGGAAGCAGGGGACCTCACCCCTCCACTTT
TRBJ1-6 | - | 14 | - | TRBV4-3 | CASSQEHVNSPLHF | TGCGCCAGCAGCCAAGAACACGTCAATTCACCCCTCCACTTT
TRBJ2-7 | TRBD1 | 13 | - | TRBV28 | CASRQGFAYEQYF | TGTGCCAGCCGACAGGGGTTTGCCTACGAGCAGTACTTC
TRBJ1-1 | TRBD1 | 15 | - | TRBV28 | CASSLYGQGNTEAFF | TGTGCCAGCAGTTTATACGGACAGGGGAACACTGAAGCTTTCTTT
TRBJ2-3 | - | 16 | once | TRBV19 | CASSAVPRGFTDTQYF | TGTGCCAGTAGTGCCGTTCCCCGCGGCTTCACAGATACGCAGTATTTT
TRBJ1-2 | - | 18 | - | TRBV6-1 | CASSETVNPSISYYGYTF | TGTGCCAGCAGTGAAACGGTGAACCCTTCGATCTCTTACTATGGCTACACCTTC
TRBJ2-1 | TRBD2 | 16 | - | TRBV6-6 | CASSYELAGGHNEQFF | TGTGCCAGCAGTTACGAGCTAGCGGGGGGACACAATGAGCAGTTCTTC
TRBJ2-2 | - | 13 | - | TRBV19 | CASSGRNTGELFF | TGTGCCAGTAGCGGCAGGAACACCGGGGAGCTGTTTTTT
TRBJ1-5 | TRBD1 | 17 | - | TRBV5-5 | CASSLGTGGLSNQPQHF | TGTGCCAGCAGCTTGGGGACAGGGGGGCTGAGCAATCAGCCCCAGCATTTT
TRBJ1-3 | - | 15 | - | TRBV7-2 | CASSLDRAIGNTIYF | TGTGCCAGCAGCTTAGACAGGGCCATAGGAAACACCATATATTTT
TRBJ2-5 | - | 15 | - | TRBV27 | CASSFAGLLGETQYF | TGTGCCAGCAGTTTTGCGGGCCTCCTCGGAGAGACCCAGTACTTC
TRBJ1-6 | - | 15 | - | TRBV7-2 | CASSFGGYYNSPLHF | TGTGCCAGCAGCTTTGGGGGGTACTATAATTCACCCCTCCACTTT